This note documents a single T cell receptor beta chain sequence. This record belongs to a study of blood T cell repertoires in COVID-19. About the research overall: The United States, Italy and Spain supplied acute and convalescent COVID-19 samples. The analysed material was cDNA or gDNA that came from T cells, B-cell-depleted T cells, or PBMCs.

V lost 0 bases, J lost 4 bases, and 12 bases lay in between. The CDR3 contains 16 residues. Germline V gene lookup returns CDR1 SEHNR and CDR2 FQNEAQ (reference sequence). As processed by the authors: Amplification with reference gene primers provided the estimates of nucleated cell counts. The method was immunoSEQ multiplex PCR; TCRdb's version includes in-frame clones alone and lacks a portion of them. Clonal size and the V and J genes are those of that table, whereas D and trimming came from the DNA. The table includes fewer than 60,000 clones, approximately 79% detected once. The chain is built from TRBV7-9 and TRBJ1-4; TRBD1 might be the D (5 bases). This clonotype was obtained from a man between 65 and 80 years old with acute or convalescent COVID-19. Sequences were obtained from peripheral blood. The DNA for the CDR3 is TGTGCCAGCAGCTTAGCGTCCGGGGGGGTTAATGAAAAACTGTTTTTT. Protein sequence: CASSLASGGVNEKLFF.